The clone carrying this T cell receptor beta chain occurred many times. Its antigen is as yet unknown. Diagnosis rested on symptoms, serum thyroxine and TRAb, thyroid ultrasound, and orbital computed tomography. Each 10 ml fresh peripheral blood draw supplied the PBMCs. The investigators amplified TCR beta CDR3 regions from RNA transcripts. A first-round RT-PCR of the TCR CDR3 used the HTBI primer set. TCRdb called the multiplex PCR reads again in MiXCR, with one record for every CDR3 protein. The table records fewer than 700,000 distinct CDR3 sequences, roughly 17% of them present only once. This entry is derived from a study of T cells in Graves' hyperthyroidism and ophthalmopathy. Study findings and constraints: In simple terms, a model built on 13 V-J features told ophthalmopathy apart from stable hyperthyroidism.

The CDR3 extends over 15 amino acids. The V gene lost 1 base and the J gene lost 3 bases, with 12 bases spanning the gap. The germline V gene encodes CDR1 SGHTA and CDR2 FQGNSA. The sample comprised blood. The V and J genes are TRBV7-2 and TRBJ2-5; no clear D gene. The clonotype was recovered from a woman in her thirties with Graves' hyperthyroidism. The CDR3 DNA reads as TGTGCCAGCAGCTTAGTGGCAGGAATCGAAGAGACCCAGTACTTC. Translated: CASSLVAGIEETQYF.